Included here is one T cell receptor (beta chain) sequence, with context. The antigen it binds to is not known. Base qualities are missing; no much larger clone stands one base away. The data were taken from a study of T cells in Graves' hyperthyroidism and ophthalmopathy (dated by TCRdb to about 2019). General notes on the study: Peripheral blood samples were taken at the time of initial diagnosis, prior to any treatment. To identify TCR V-J signatures that set the groups apart, the researchers used a discovery cohort of 100 patients, made up of under 45 with Graves' ophthalmopathy and 57 with stable Graves' hyperthyroidism. An independent validation cohort of under 20 hyperthyroidism patients and about 15 patients who later progressed to ophthalmopathy tested prospective prediction of ophthalmopathy. The roughly 91 discovery patients were randomly divided into training and test sets at a 7:3 ratio. In about six Graves' hyperthyroidism patients, the study also compared T-cell repertoires from thyroid tissue with T-cell repertoires from blood. Following sampling, methimazole starting at 30 mg daily was given to hyperthyroidism patients, and high-dose intravenous methylprednisolone was given to ophthalmopathy patients. The paper reports TCR Vbeta CDR3 sequencing of more than 120 peripheral blood samples: around 45 ophthalmopathy, about 75 hyperthyroidism and approximately 17 progressor patients.

Ophthalmopathy patients had moderately to severely active disease, Clinical Activity Score of at least 3, NOSPECS grade of at least 4, and duration under 3 months. The study excluded patients with uncontrolled infections, other autoimmune diseases, pregnancy or lactation. Diagnoses were established on the basis of clinical symptoms, serum thyroxine and TRAb, thyroid ultrasound, and orbital computed tomography. Ficoll-Paque density gradient centrifugation was used to isolate PBMCs from 10 ml of fresh peripheral blood. Total RNA was extracted with Trizol reagent, and quality was checked on an Agilent 2100 Bioanalyzer. Study-wide findings and limitations: No statistical method was used to fix the sample size in advance, and group allocation was not hidden from the investigators. A 13 V-J signature model separated ophthalmopathy from stable hyperthyroidism, with just over 85% sensitivity and about 81% specificity in cross-validation and 80%/75% in testing. Most expanded thyroid clonotypes (frequency above 0.001) were also detected in blood, suggesting blood repertoires may reflect thyroid immune responses. During validation, the model predicted progression to ophthalmopathy a median of around six months ahead of onset, with roughly 65% sensitivity and around 72% specificity.

TCR beta CDR3 regions were amplified from RNA transcripts. The first round of RT-PCR for the TCR CDR3 was performed with the HTBI primer set and the Qiagen OneStep RT-PCR kit. Libraries were constructed in a second round of multiplex PCR, after which size selection and purification were performed. Sequencing of the libraries was done on an Illumina HiSeq2000 using paired-end 100 bp reads. As for the authors' bioinformatics: Raw data were processed with SOAPnuke, discarding reads with adapters, uncalled bases, mean Phred below 15, or no exact constant-primer or identifier match. COPE v1.2.5 was used to merge the high-quality paired reads, and each unique nucleotide sequence was defined as a clonotype. MiTCR v1.1 was used to align the clonotypes against IMGT TRBV, TRBD and TRBJ reference segments. The analysis included only V-J combinations with a frequency above 0.0001, which together covered more than 99% of the repertoires. The TCS score was defined as the ratio of F50 (clonal expansion) to E x V (chaos), calculated using BLOSUM62-based TCRdist between CDR3 peptides within each V-J. Welch's t-statistics and random forest reduced just over 500 V-J features to 10 to 15, which were used in a naive Bayes classifier (R e1071). Through fastp at Q25 and MiXCR, TCRdb rebuilt clones from the public reads, retaining in-frame beta chains. A single entry per CDR3 protein holds the most common genes and DNA from its merged rows. The V and J calls shown here were made by TCRdb, not taken from the authors' results. Across this sample there are hundreds of thousands of distinct CDR3 sequences, with 15% to 20% seen only once. The biggest ten clones account for approximately 50% of the sample.

Deletion took 4 bases off V and 5 bases off J, with a span of 18 bases between the germline ends. The germline V gene encodes CDR1 SGHTA and CDR2 FQGTGA. The CDR3 goes from the cysteine to the phenylalanine over 16 residues. CDR3 DNA only is kept here, 48 bases in frame from base 1. The specimen sequenced was blood. The chain is assembled from TRBV7-3 and TRBJ2-1; possibly the D gene is TRBD2, per 5 matching bases. The clonotype comes from a man aged 40-49 years with Graves' ophthalmopathy. The nucleotide sequence reads TGTGCCAGCAGCTCCTCGGCTAGCCTCTACAACAATGAGCAGTTCTTC. Its protein reads: CASSSSASLYNNEQFF.